The clone carrying this T cell receptor beta chain was seen just once. The entry originates in a study of blood T cell repertoires in COVID-19. Study background: From the United States, Italy and Spain came samples of acute and convalescent COVID-19. T cells, B-cell-depleted T cells, or PBMCs supplied cDNA or gDNA.

Original processing notes: Amplification from reference gene primers served as the basis for estimated nucleated cell counts. The method was immunoSEQ multiplex PCR; TCRdb's version includes in-frame clones alone and lacks a portion of them. That table supplies the V and J calls and clone size; D and trimming were determined from the DNA. The sample holds over 20,000 clones; 82% are singletons and the top ten take under 35%. The trim removed 3 bases at V and 4 bases at J, leaving 8 bases unmatched. Germline loops: CDR1 SGHAT, CDR2 FQNNGV. The CDR3 is 15 amino acids. The chain couples TRBV11-2 to TRBJ1-1; TRBD1 aligns across 7 bases. The sample comprised peripheral blood. The clonotype originates from a human donor in a cohort sampled during active COVID-19. In DNA form, the CDR3 reads TGTGCCAGCAGCTTTAGACAGGGTTTGGGCACTGAAGCTTTCTTT. Amino acids: CASSFRQGLGTEAFF.